Listed below are T cell receptor beta chains from one sample, sequenced in a study of T cell changes during pregnancy in multiple sclerosis. The method was immunoSEQ multiplex PCR; TCRdb's version includes in-frame clones alone and lacks a portion of them. The sample has fewer than 85,000 clones, more than 90% seen once; the top ten hold roughly 2%. The sample consisted of peripheral blood, taken in the second trimester of pregnancy. The receptors come from a female donor with multiple sclerosis, enrolled in a pregnancy study. Both conserved end residues are part of each CDR3. Fields, in order: V gene, clone size, D gene, CDR3 length, J gene, CDR3 protein, CDR3 DNA. A D gene is named only where the DNA matches it firmly. Some rows have no size entry. The others give once, few or many, or a class for an expanded clone.

V gene: TRBV6-6
clone size: -
D gene: -
CDR3 length: 16
J gene: TRBJ2-3
CDR3 protein: CASSYGRSVGTDTQYF
CDR3 DNA: TGTGCCAGCAGTTACGGGAGATCTGTGGGCACAGATACGCAGTATTTT

V gene: TRBV30
clone size: -
D gene: -
CDR3 length: 15
J gene: TRBJ1-3
CDR3 protein: CAWSVRTVSGNTIYF
CDR3 DNA: TGTGCCTGGAGTGTAAGGACAGTCTCTGGAAACACCATATATTTT

V gene: TRBV6-5
clone size: -
D gene: -
CDR3 length: 13
J gene: TRBJ2-5
CDR3 protein: CASRRGGSETQYF
CDR3 DNA: TGTGCCAGCAGAAGGGGGGGATCGGAGACCCAGTACTTC

V gene: TRBV7-2
clone size: once
D gene: -
CDR3 length: 13
J gene: TRBJ2-7
CDR3 protein: CASSLGPGYEQYF
CDR3 DNA: TGTGCCAGCAGCTTAGGCCCAGGCTACGAGCAGTACTTC

V gene: TRBV30
clone size: -
D gene: -
CDR3 length: 16
J gene: TRBJ2-1
CDR3 protein: CAWSDPGRGSYNEQFF
CDR3 DNA: TGTGCCTGGAGTGACCCCGGCCGGGGCTCCTACAATGAGCAGTTCTTC

V gene: TRBV11-3
clone size: -
D gene: -
CDR3 length: 13
J gene: TRBJ1-2
CDR3 protein: CASSLGSTGPVTF
CDR3 DNA: TGTGCCAGCAGCTTAGGGTCGACAGGTCCGGTCACCTTC

V gene: TRBV27
clone size: -
D gene: -
CDR3 length: 13
J gene: TRBJ2-7
CDR3 protein: CASSLSREFEQYF
CDR3 DNA: TGTGCCAGCAGTTTGAGTCGGGAGTTCGAGCAGTACTTC

V gene: TRBV6-1
clone size: -
D gene: TRBD1
CDR3 length: 15
J gene: TRBJ2-1
CDR3 protein: CASSMNRGSSDEQFF
CDR3 DNA: TGTGCCAGCAGCATGAACAGGGGTAGTAGTGATGAGCAGTTCTTC

V gene: TRBV6-5
clone size: -
D gene: TRBD1
CDR3 length: 15
J gene: TRBJ1-4
CDR3 protein: CASSLTGAANEKLFF
CDR3 DNA: TGTGCCAGCAGTCTAACAGGGGCGGCTAATGAAAAACTGTTTTTT

V gene: TRBV4-3
clone size: -
D gene: -
CDR3 length: 16
J gene: TRBJ2-2
CDR3 protein: CASSPKDSINTGELFF
CDR3 DNA: TGCGCCAGCAGCCCAAAGGACAGTATTAACACCGGGGAGCTGTTTTTT

V gene: TRBV5-1
clone size: -
D gene: -
CDR3 length: 15
J gene: TRBJ2-6
CDR3 protein: CASTSGLAGANVLTF
CDR3 DNA: TGCGCCAGCACCTCAGGACTCGCTGGGGCCAACGTCCTGACTTTC

V gene: TRBV5-1
clone size: -
D gene: -
CDR3 length: 14
J gene: TRBJ2-3
CDR3 protein: CASSLEGAPHTQYF
CDR3 DNA: TGCGCCAGCAGCTTGGAAGGGGCCCCTCATACGCAGTATTTT

V gene: TRBV27
clone size: -
D gene: TRBD1
CDR3 length: 14
J gene: TRBJ2-7
CDR3 protein: CASSQGQGGYEQYF
CDR3 DNA: TGTGCCAGCAGTCAAGGACAGGGAGGCTACGAGCAGTACTTC

V gene: TRBV4-3
clone size: -
D gene: TRBD1
CDR3 length: 17
J gene: TRBJ2-1
CDR3 protein: CASSLPWGTGGDNEQFF
CDR3 DNA: TGCGCCAGCAGCCTACCGTGGGGGACAGGGGGGGACAATGAGCAGTTCTTC

V gene: TRBV15
clone size: -
D gene: -
CDR3 length: 15
J gene: TRBJ2-5
CDR3 protein: CATSSSGEIQETQYF
CDR3 DNA: TGTGCCACCAGCAGCTCCGGGGAAATCCAAGAGACCCAGTACTTC

V gene: TRBV11-2
clone size: -
D gene: TRBD2
CDR3 length: 15
J gene: TRBJ2-1
CDR3 protein: CASSLGAGGRNEQFF
CDR3 DNA: TGTGCCAGCAGCTTAGGAGCGGGGGGACGCAATGAGCAGTTCTTC

V gene: TRBV19
clone size: -
D gene: TRBD1
CDR3 length: 20
J gene: TRBJ1-1
CDR3 protein: CASSIFGTGLSSRHGTEAFF
CDR3 DNA: TGTGCCAGTAGTATTTTTGGGACAGGCCTCTCGAGCAGACATGGGACTGAAGCTTTCTTT

V gene: TRBV5-4
clone size: -
D gene: TRBD1
CDR3 length: 15
J gene: TRBJ1-1
CDR3 protein: CASSKATGGNTEAFF
CDR3 DNA: TGTGCCAGCAGCAAGGCGACAGGGGGCAACACTGAAGCTTTCTTT

V gene: TRBV7-3
clone size: -
D gene: -
CDR3 length: 13
J gene: TRBJ2-1
CDR3 protein: CASSLDRGNEQFF
CDR3 DNA: TGTGCCAGCAGCTTGGACAGAGGCAATGAGCAGTTCTTC

V gene: TRBV4-3
clone size: -
D gene: TRBD2
CDR3 length: 15
J gene: TRBJ2-1
CDR3 protein: CASSQVLGGATMEFF
CDR3 DNA: TGCGCCAGCAGCCAAGTTCTCGGGGGGGCGACGATGGAGTTCTTC

V gene: TRBV7-9
clone size: -
D gene: TRBD2
CDR3 length: 18
J gene: TRBJ2-6
CDR3 protein: CASSFSGRGISGANVLTF
CDR3 DNA: TGTGCCAGCAGCTTTAGCGGGAGGGGAATCTCTGGGGCCAACGTCCTGACTTTC

V gene: TRBV4-3
clone size: -
D gene: TRBD1
CDR3 length: 15
J gene: TRBJ1-1
CDR3 protein: CASSQRQGGNTEAFF
CDR3 DNA: TGCGCCAGCAGCCAGCGACAGGGTGGGAACACTGAAGCTTTCTTT

V gene: TRBV4-3
clone size: -
D gene: -
CDR3 length: 14
J gene: TRBJ2-3
CDR3 protein: CASSQELTTDTQYF
CDR3 DNA: TGCGCCAGCAGCCAAGAACTTACGACAGATACGCAGTATTTT

V gene: TRBV5-4
clone size: -
D gene: -
CDR3 length: 17
J gene: TRBJ1-1
CDR3 protein: CASSLNRGREVNTEAFF
CDR3 DNA: TGTGCCAGCAGCCTTAATCGAGGTCGGGAGGTGAACACTGAAGCTTTCTTT